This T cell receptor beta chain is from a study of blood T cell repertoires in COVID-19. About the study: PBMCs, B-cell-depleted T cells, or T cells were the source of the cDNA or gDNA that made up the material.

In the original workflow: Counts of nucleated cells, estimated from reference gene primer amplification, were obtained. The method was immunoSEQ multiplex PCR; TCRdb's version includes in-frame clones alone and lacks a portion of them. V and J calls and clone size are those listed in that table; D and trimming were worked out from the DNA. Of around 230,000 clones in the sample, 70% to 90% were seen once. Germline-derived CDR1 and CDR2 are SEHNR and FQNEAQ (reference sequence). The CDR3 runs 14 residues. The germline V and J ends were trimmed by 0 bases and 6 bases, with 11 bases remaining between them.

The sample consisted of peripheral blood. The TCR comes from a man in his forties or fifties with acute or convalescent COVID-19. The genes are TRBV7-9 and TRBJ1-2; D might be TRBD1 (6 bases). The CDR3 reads CASSLATGTHGYTF. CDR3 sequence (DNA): TGTGCCAGCAGCTTAGCGACAGGCACCCATGGCTACACCTTC.